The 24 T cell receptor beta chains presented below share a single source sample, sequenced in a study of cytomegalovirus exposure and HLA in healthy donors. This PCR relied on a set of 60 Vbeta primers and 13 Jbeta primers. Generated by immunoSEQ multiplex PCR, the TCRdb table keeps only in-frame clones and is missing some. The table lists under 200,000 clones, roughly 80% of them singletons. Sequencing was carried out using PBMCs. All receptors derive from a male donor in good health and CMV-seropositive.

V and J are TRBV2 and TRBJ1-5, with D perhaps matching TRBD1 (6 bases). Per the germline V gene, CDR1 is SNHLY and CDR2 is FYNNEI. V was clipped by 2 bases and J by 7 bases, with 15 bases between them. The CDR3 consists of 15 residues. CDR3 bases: TGTGCCAGCAGTGAAATACAGGGAGGGAGACAGCCCCAGCATTTT. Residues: CASSEIQGGRQPQHF.

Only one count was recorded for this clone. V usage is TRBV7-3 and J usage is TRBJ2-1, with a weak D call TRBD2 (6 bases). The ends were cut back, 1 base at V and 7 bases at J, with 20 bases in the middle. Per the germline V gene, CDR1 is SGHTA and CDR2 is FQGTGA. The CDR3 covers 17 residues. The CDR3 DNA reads TGTGCCAGCAGCTTAAGGGGCCGGACTATGTCAGGGAATGAGCAGTTCTTC. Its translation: CASSLRGRTMSGNEQFF. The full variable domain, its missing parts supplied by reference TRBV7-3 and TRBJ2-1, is GAGVSQTPSNKVTEKGKYVELRCDPISGHTALYWYRQSLGQGPEFLIYFQGTGAADDSGLPNDRFFAVRPEGSVSTLKIQRTERGDSAVYLCASSLRGRTMSGNEQFFGPGTRLTVL.

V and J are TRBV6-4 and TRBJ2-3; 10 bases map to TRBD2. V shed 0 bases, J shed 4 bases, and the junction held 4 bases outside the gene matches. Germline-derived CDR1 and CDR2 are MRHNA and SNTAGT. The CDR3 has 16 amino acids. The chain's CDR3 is CASSDSQRGGPDTQYF. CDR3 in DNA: TGTGCCAGCAGTGACTCGCAGCGGGGGGGCCCAGATACGCAGTATTTT.

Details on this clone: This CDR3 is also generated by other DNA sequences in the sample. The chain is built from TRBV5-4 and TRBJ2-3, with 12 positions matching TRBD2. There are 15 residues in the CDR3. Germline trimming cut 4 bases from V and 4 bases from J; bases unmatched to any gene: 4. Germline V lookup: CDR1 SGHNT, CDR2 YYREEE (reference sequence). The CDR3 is CASSPGLAGSDTQYF. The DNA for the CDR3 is TGTGCCAGCAGCCCAGGACTAGCGGGATCAGATACGCAGTATTTT.

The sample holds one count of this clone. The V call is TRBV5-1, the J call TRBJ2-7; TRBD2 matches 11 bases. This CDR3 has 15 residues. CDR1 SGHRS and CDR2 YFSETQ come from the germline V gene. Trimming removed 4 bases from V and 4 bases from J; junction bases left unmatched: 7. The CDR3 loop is CASSPRLAGKYEQYF. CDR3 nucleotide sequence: TGCGCCAGCAGCCCCAGACTAGCGGGAAAATACGAGCAGTACTTC.

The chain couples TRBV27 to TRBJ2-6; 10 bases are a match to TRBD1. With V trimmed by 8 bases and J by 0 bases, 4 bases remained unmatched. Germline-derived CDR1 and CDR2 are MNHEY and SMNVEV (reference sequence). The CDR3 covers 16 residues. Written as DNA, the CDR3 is TGTGCCAGCCGGGACAGGGGTCTCTCTGGGGCCAACGTCCTGACTTTC. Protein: CASRDRGLSGANVLTF.

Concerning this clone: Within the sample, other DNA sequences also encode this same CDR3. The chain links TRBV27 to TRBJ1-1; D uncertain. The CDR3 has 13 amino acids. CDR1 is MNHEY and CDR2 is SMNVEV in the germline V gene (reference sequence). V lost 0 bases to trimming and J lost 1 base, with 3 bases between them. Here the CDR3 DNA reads TGTGCCAGCAGTTTATCTAGGAACACTGAAGCTTTCTTT. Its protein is CASSLSRNTEAFF.

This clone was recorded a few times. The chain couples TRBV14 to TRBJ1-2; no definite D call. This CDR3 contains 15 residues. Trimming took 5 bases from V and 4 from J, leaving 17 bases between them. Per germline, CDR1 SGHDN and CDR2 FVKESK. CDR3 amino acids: CASSSQLGGLYGYTF. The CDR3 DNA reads TGTGCCAGCAGCTCCCAACTGGGAGGCCTCTATGGCTACACCTTC.

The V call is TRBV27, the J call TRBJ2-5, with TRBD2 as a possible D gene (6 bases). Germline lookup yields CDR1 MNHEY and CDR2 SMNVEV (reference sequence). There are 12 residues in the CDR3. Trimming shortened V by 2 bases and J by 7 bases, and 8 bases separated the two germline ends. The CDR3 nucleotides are TGTGCCAGCAGTTTAGTGGGAGGGACCCAGTACTTC. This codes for CASSLVGGTQYF.

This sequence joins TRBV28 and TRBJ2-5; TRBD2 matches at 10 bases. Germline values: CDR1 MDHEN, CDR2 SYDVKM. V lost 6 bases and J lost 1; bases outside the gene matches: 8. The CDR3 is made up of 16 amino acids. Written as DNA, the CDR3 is TGTGCCAGCAGCCTCTTACTAGCGGGACGCCAAGAGACCCAGTACTTC. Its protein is CASSLLLAGRQETQYF.

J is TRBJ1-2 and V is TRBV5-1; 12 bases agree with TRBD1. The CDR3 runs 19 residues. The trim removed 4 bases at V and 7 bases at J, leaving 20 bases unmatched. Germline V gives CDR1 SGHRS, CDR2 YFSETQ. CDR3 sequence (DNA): TGCGCCAGCAGCCCGGACGCGCCCAGGGGGACAGGGGGCTTCGCTGGCTACACCTTC. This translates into CASSPDAPRGTGGFAGYTF.

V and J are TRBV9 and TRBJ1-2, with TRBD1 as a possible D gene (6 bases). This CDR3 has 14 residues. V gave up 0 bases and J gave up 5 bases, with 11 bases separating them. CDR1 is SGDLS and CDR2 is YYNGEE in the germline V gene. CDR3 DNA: TGTGCCAGCAGCGTAGGGGGGACAATTTATGGCTACACCTTC. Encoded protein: CASSVGGTIYGYTF.

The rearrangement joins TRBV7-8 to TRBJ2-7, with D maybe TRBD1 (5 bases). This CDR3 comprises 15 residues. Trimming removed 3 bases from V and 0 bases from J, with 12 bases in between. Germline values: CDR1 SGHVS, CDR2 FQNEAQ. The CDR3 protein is CASSFTGLSSYEQYF. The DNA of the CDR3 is TGTGCCAGCAGCTTTACAGGATTAAGCTCCTACGAGCAGTACTTC. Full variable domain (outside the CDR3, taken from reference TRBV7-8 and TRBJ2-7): GAGVSQSPRYKVAKRGQDVALRCDPISGHVSLFWYQQALGQGPEFLTYFQNEAQLDKSGLPSDRFFAERPEGSVSTLKIQRTQQEDSAVYLCASSFTGLSSYEQYFGPGTRLTVT.

The CDR3 coding sequence is TGTGCCAGCAGTCGCCGGGGGGGGCTGAGCACAGATACGCAGTATTTT. This translates into CASSRRGGLSTDTQYF. The chain has TRBV6-4 and TRBJ2-3; 8 bases are a match to TRBD2. CDR1 and CDR2 from the germline V gene are MRHNA and SNTAGT. The CDR3 covers 16 residues. J gave up 0 bases and V 5 bases, and 7 bases lay outside the gene matches.

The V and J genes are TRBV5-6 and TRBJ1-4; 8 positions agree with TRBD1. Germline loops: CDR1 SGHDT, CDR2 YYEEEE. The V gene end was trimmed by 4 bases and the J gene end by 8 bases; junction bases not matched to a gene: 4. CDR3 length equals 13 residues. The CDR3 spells CASSIQGAEKLFF. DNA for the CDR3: TGTGCCAGCAGCATCCAGGGGGCAGAAAAACTGTTTTTT.

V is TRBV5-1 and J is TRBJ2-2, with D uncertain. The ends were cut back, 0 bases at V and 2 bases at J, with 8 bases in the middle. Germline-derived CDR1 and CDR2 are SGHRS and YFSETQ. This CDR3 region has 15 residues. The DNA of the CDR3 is TGCGCCAGCAGCTTGGGTCAGATTAACACCGGGGAGCTGTTTTTT. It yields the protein CASSLGQINTGELFF. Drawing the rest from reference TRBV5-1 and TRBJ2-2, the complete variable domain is KAGVTQTPRYLIKTRGQQVTLSCSPISGHRSVSWYQQTPGQGLQFLFEYFSETQRNKGNFPGRFSGRQFSNSRSEMNVSTLELGDSALYLCASSLGQINTGELFFGEGSRLTVL.

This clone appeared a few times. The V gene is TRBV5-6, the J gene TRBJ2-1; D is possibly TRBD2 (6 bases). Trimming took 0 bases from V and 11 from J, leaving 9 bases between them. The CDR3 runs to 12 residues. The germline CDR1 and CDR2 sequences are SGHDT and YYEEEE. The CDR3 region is CASSLGGEKQFF. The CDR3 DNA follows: TGTGCCAGCAGCTTGGGGGGGGAGAAGCAGTTCTTC. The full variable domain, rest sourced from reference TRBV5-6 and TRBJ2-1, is DAGVTQSPTHLIKTRGQQVTLRCSPKSGHDTVSWYQQALGQGPQFIFQYYEEEERQRGNFPDRFSGHQFPNYSSELNVNALLLGDSALYLCASSLGGEKQFFGPGTRLTVL.

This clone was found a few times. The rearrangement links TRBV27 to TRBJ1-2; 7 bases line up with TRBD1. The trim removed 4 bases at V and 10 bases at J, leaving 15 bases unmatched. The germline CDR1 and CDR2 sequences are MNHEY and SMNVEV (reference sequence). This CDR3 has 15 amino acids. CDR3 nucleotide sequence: TGTGCCAGCAGTTCGGGACAGTCTTTTTACGCTGTCTACACCTTC. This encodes CASSSGQSFYAVYTF.

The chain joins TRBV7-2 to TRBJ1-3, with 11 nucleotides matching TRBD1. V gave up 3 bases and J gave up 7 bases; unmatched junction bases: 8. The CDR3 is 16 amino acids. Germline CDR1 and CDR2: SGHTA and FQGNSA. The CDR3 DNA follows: TGTGCCAGCAGCTTTAGGACAGGGGGCTTTGAGAACACCATATATTTT. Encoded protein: CASSFRTGGFENTIYF.

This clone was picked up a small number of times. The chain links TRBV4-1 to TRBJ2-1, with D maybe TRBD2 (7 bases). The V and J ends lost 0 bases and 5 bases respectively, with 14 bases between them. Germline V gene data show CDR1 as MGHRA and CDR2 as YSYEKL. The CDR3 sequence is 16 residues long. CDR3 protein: CASSQERTRGNNEQFF. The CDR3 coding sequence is TGCGCCAGCAGCCAAGAGAGGACTAGGGGGAACAATGAGCAGTTCTTC.

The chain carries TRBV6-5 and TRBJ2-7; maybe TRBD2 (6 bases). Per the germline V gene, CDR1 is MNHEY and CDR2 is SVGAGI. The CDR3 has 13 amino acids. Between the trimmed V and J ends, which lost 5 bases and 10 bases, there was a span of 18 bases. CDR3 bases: TGTGCCAGCAGTCGAACCCCCCGGGACTCTCAGTACTTC. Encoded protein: CASSRTPRDSQYF.

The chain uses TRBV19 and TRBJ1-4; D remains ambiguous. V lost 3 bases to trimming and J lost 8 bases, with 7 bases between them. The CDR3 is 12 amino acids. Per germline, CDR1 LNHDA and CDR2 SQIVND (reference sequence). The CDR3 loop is CASSIAGEKLFF. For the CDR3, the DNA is TGTGCCAGTAGTATCGCTGGCGAAAAACTGTTTTTT.

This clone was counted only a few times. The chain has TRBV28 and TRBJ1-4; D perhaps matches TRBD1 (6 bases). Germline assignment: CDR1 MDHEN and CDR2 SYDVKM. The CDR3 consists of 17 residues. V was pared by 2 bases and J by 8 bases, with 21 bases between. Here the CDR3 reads CASSLGLSRGEYEKLFF. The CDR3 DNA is TGTGCCAGCAGTTTAGGGTTAAGCAGGGGTGAATACGAAAAACTGTTTTTT.

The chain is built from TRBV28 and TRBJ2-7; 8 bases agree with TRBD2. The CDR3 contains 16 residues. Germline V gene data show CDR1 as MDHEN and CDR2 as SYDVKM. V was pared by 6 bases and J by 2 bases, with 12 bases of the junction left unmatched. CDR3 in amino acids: CASRSPSGSPTYEQYF. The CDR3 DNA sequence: TGTGCCAGCAGATCTCCAAGCGGGAGCCCCACCTACGAGCAGTACTTC.